One and the same sample provided the 18 T cell receptor beta chains below, sequenced in a study of T cell repertoires in cytomegalovirus infection. Using its own MiXCR run on the reads, TCRdb lists one record per CDR3 protein. The sample includes around 230,000 distinct CDR3 sequences, 6% to 8% seen only once; the top ten take under 7.5%. Sequenced material: PBMCs. The receptors here all came from a human donor in good health (CMV status not recorded). Some clones in this sample may be carry-over from other donors' samples.

This clonotype was detected ten times or more. The rearrangement joins TRBV6-2 or TRBV6-3 to TRBJ2-1, with D possibly matching TRBD1 (6 bases). CDR1 is MNHEY and CDR2 is SVGEGT in the germline V gene. The CDR3 spans 17 residues. Trimming pared 5 bases from V and 0 bases from J, leaving 17 bases between. CDR3 region: CASSLRGQESSYNEQFF. The CDR3 DNA sequence: TGTGCCAGCAGTCTGAGGGGACAAGAGAGCTCCTACAATGAGCAGTTCTTC.

At least ten counts were recorded for this clonotype. V is TRBV28 and J is TRBJ1-2, with a tentative D call TRBD1 (6 bases). Germline loops: CDR1 MDHEN, CDR2 SYDVKM. Deletions cut 5 bases from V and 4 bases from J, with 17 bases between. The CDR3 length is 15 residues. CDR3 residues: CASSPIPVTGYGYTF. CDR3 nucleotide sequence: TGTGCCAGCAGTCCAATACCCGTGACAGGCTATGGCTACACCTTC.

The chain has TRBV5-1 and TRBJ2-2; 8 nucleotides match TRBD1. The CDR3 is made up of 14 amino acids. J was trimmed by 7 bases and V by 4 bases; bases with no gene match: 6. Germline-derived CDR1 and CDR2 are SGHRS and YFSETQ. The CDR3 here is CASSRDRGGGELFF. CDR3 nucleotide sequence: TGCGCCAGCAGCCGAGACAGGGGCGGCGGGGAGCTGTTTTTT.

The V and J genes are TRBV4-2 and TRBJ1-2; D possibly corresponds to TRBD1 (5 bases). The CDR3 consists of 14 residues. With 0 bases removed from V and 4 bases from J, the gap between germline ends came to 9 bases. Germline loops: CDR1 LGHNA, CDR2 YNFKEQ. The CDR3 coding sequence is TGTGCCAGCAGCCAAGACCGACAGAGCTATGGCTACACCTTC. It is translated as CASSQDRQSYGYTF.

This clonotype appeared many times. This sequence joins TRBV11-2 and TRBJ1-1, with D unclear. With 5 bases removed from V and 3 bases from J, the gap between germline ends came to 19 bases. Germline assignment: CDR1 SGHAT and CDR2 FQNNGV. The CDR3 sequence is 16 residues long. The CDR3 sequence: CASSPRPGVWYTEAFF. Written as DNA, the CDR3 is TGTGCCAGCAGCCCAAGACCTGGGGTTTGGTACACTGAAGCTTTCTTT.

In this sample, this clonotype turned up many times. The V gene is TRBV2, the J gene TRBJ1-1; 8 bases are a match to TRBD1. The CDR3 runs 14 residues. The V gene end was trimmed by 5 bases and the J gene end by 5 bases; junction bases not matched to a gene: 7. From germline, CDR1 is SNHLY and CDR2 FYNNEI. The CDR3 is CASSYRTGWTEAFF. CDR3 coding DNA: TGTGCCAGCAGTTACAGGACAGGGTGGACTGAAGCTTTCTTT.

The chain employs TRBV29-1 and TRBJ2-7; 9 bases match TRBD1. V dropped 4 bases and J dropped 3; count of bases not matched to a gene: 16. CDR3 length equals 17 residues. Germline CDR1 SQVTM, CDR2 ANQGSEA. This CDR3 is CSVGRRETQGAHYEQYF. CDR3 DNA: TGCAGCGTTGGTCGGAGGGAGACACAGGGGGCGCACTACGAGCAGTACTTC.

The table lists this clonotype with many counts. The chain links TRBV7-2 to TRBJ2-5, with D unresolved. This CDR3 has 13 amino acids. Germline V gene data show CDR1 as SGHTA and CDR2 as FQGNSA. V lost 1 base to trimming and J lost 8 bases, with 11 bases between them. The CDR3 sequence: CASSLDQEVTQYF. Here the CDR3 DNA reads TGTGCCAGCAGCTTAGACCAGGAAGTAACCCAGTACTTC.

About this clonotype: Sequence at one end of the junction differs from germline and may be a read error. The chain employs TRBV7-6 and TRBJ1-5; D unclear. The CDR3 length is 15 residues. From germline, CDR1 is SGHVS and CDR2 FNYEAQ. CDR3 sequence: CASSLAGNSHQPQHF. CDR3 nucleotides: TGTGCCAGCAGCTTAGCAGGCAATAGCCATCAGCCCCAGCATTTC.

This clonotype was seen at least ten times. The V and J genes are TRBV28 and TRBJ2-2, with a tentative D call TRBD2 (5 bases). CDR3 length equals 13 residues. Germline V gene data show CDR1 as MDHEN and CDR2 as SYDVKM. The V end was cut by 11 bases, the J end by 0 bases, with 10 bases between. The CDR3 loop reads CAEARANTGELFF. CDR3 DNA sequence: TGTGCCGAGGCGCGGGCGAACACCGGGGAGCTGTTTTTT. Full variable domain (remainder filled in from reference TRBV28 and TRBJ2-2): DVKVTQSSRYLVKRTGEKVFLECVQDMDHENMFWYRQDPGLGLRLIYFSYDVKMKEKGDIPEGYSVSREKKERFSLILESASTNQTSMYLCAEARANTGELFFGEGSRLTVL.

In its sample, this clonotype was seen many times. The chain couples TRBV7-2 to TRBJ2-5, with D perhaps matching TRBD1 or TRBD2 (6 bases each). Trimming shortened V by 5 bases and J by 5 bases, and 24 bases separated the two germline ends. Germline V gene lookup returns CDR1 SGHTA and CDR2 FQGNSA. The CDR3 covers 17 residues. In DNA, the CDR3 is TGTGCCAGCAGCCTCCTAAGAAGTACGGGGGCCCTGGAGACCCAGTACTTC. Residues: CASSLLRSTGALETQYF.

This clonotype was detected only a few times. V gene TRBV2 combines with J gene TRBJ1-1; 7 nucleotides match TRBD1. This CDR3 spans 21 amino acids. The V gene end was trimmed by 5 bases and the J gene end by 0 bases; junction bases not matched to a gene: 24. Germline V gene sequence: CDR1 SNHLY, CDR2 FYNNEI. Here the CDR3 DNA reads TGTGCCAGCAGTACCCCGGCCCCATCCGACAGGGTAGGGCGGTTGAACACTGAAGCTTTCTTT. Protein: CASSTPAPSDRVGRLNTEAFF.

This clonotype came up many times. The chain recombines TRBV7-2 with TRBJ2-6; 10 bases are a match to TRBD1. The trim removed 10 bases at V and 0 bases at J, leaving 12 bases unmatched. CDR1 and CDR2 from the germline V gene are SGHTA and FQGNSA. CDR3 size: 18 residues. CDR3 loop: CATDETGGLPSGANVLTF. The CDR3 DNA reads TGTGCCACCGACGAGACAGGGGGCCTCCCCTCTGGGGCCAACGTCCTGACTTTC.

This clonotype was detected many times. J is TRBJ1-1 and V is TRBV6-5; D is undetermined. The CDR3 loop spans 16 amino acids. Germline assignment: CDR1 MNHEY and CDR2 SVGAGI. V gave up 2 bases and J gave up 4 bases, with 17 bases separating them. The chain's CDR3 is CASSYPRPGRGTEAFF. For the CDR3, the DNA is TGTGCCAGCAGTTACCCCCGACCGGGCCGCGGCACTGAAGCTTTCTTT.

This clonotype has a count of ten or more. The chain uses TRBV11-2 and TRBJ2-7; the D is unclear. Trimming stripped 5 bases from V and 2 bases from J, with 10 bases between. The CDR3 runs 13 residues. The V gene's germline CDR1 is SGHAT and CDR2 FQNNGV. The CDR3 is CASSRSRTYEQYF. The CDR3 nucleotides are TGTGCCAGCAGCCGTTCAAGGACCTACGAGCAGTACTTC.

This clonotype was counted ten times or more. This chain joins TRBV7-2 and TRBJ1-5; D possibly corresponds to TRBD1 (6 bases). This CDR3 spans 15 amino acids. The germline V gene encodes CDR1 SGHTA and CDR2 FQGNSA. Trimming cost V 3 bases and J 6 bases, with 15 bases left between them. CDR3 in DNA: TGTGCCAGCAGCTTGGTTGGGCAGGGGAGTCAGCCCCAGCATTTT. The encoded protein is CASSLVGQGSQPQHF.

This clonotype was seen at least ten times. CDR3 nucleotides: TGTGCCAGCAGCCTTACGTTCAGTACGGGCACTGAAGCTTTCTTT. Amino acid sequence: CASSLTFSTGTEAFF. The chain recombines TRBV14 with TRBJ1-1, with D uncertain. Trimming took 4 bases from V and 4 from J, leaving 16 bases between them. CDR1 and CDR2 (germline): SGHDN, FVKESK. There are 15 residues in the CDR3.

At least ten counts were recorded for this clonotype. V is TRBV14 and J is TRBJ2-1, with D possibly TRBD1 on 5 matching bases. CDR1 SGHDN and CDR2 FVKESK come from the germline V gene. The length of the CDR3 is 17 residues. V was trimmed by 8 bases and J by 2 bases, leaving 22 bases between them. The CDR3 reads CASPAPQGLNTYNEQFF. CDR3 bases: TGTGCCAGCCCCGCCCCCCAGGGCTTGAACACCTACAATGAGCAGTTCTTC. Using reference TRBV14 and TRBJ2-1 for the parts outside the CDR3, the full variable domain is EAGVTQFPSHSVIEKGQTVTLRCDPISGHDNLYWYRRVMGKEIKFLLHFVKESKQDESGMPNNRFLAERTGGTYSTLKVQPAELEDSGVYFCASPAPQGLNTYNEQFFGPGTRLTVL.